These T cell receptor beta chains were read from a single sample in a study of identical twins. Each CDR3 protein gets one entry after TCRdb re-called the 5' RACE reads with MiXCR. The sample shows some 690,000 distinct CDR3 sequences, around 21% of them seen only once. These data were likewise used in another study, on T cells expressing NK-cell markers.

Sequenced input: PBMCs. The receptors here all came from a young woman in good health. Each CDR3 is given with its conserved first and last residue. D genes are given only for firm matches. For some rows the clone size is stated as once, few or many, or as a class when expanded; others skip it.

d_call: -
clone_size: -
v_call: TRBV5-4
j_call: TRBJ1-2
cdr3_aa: CASSLADFYGYTF
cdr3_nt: TGTGCCAGCAGCTTGGCAGACTTCTATGGCTACACCTTC

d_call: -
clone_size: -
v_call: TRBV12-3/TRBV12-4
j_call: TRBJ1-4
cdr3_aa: CASRLSGEKLFF
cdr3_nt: TGTGCCAGCAGGCTAAGCGGTGAAAAACTGTTTTTT

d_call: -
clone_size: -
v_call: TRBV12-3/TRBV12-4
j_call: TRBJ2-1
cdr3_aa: CASMPPQRKDNEQFF
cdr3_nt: TGTGCCAGCATGCCCCCCCAGCGGAAGGACAATGAGCAGTTCTTC

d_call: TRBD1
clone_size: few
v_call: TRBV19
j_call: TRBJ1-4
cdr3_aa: CASSMGTATNEKLFF
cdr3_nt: TGTGCCAGTAGTATGGGGACAGCAACTAATGAAAAACTGTTTTTT

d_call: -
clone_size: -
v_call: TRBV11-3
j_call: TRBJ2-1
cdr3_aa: CASSSESGNEQFF
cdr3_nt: TGTGCCAGCAGCTCAGAATCGGGCAATGAGCAGTTCTTC

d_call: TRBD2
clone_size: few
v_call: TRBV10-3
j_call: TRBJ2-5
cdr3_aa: CAISDTSGGRETQYF
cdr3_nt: TGTGCCATCAGTGATACTAGCGGGGGCCGGGAGACCCAGTACTTC

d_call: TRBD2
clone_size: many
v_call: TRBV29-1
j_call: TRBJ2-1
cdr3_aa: CSVGGGNEQFF
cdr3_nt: TGCAGCGTTGGCGGGGGCAATGAGCAGTTCTTC

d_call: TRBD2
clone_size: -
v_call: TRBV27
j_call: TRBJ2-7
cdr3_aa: CASSLSASGRTEQYF
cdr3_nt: TGTGCCAGCAGTTTATCGGCTAGCGGGAGGACCGAGCAGTACTTC

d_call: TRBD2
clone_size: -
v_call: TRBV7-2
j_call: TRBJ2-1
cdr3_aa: CASSVAGEGREQFF
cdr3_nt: TGTGCCAGCAGCGTAGCGGGAGAAGGAAGGGAGCAGTTCTTC

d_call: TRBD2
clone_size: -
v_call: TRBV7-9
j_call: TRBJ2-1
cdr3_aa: CASSRLAGVGYNEQFF
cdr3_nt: TGTGCCAGCAGCCGACTAGCGGGGGTTGGCTACAATGAGCAGTTCTTC

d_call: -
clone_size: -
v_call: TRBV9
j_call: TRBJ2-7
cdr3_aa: CASSLSPPHF
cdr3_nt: TGTGCCAGCAGCCTCTCCCCCCCCCACTTC

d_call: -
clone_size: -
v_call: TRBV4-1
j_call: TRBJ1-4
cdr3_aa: CASSQGVIIWGGNEKLFF
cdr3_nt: TGCGCCAGCAGCCAAGGGGTTATCATCTGGGGGGGTAATGAAAAACTGTTTTTT

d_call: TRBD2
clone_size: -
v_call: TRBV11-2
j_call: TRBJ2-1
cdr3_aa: CASSTPSGEYNEQFF
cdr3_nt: TGTGCCAGCAGCACACCTAGCGGGGAGTACAATGAGCAGTTCTTC

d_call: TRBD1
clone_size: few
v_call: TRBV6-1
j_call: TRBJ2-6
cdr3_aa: CASRSWTGLSAGANVLTF
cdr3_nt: TGTGCCAGCAGGTCCTGGACAGGCCTCTCTGCCGGGGCCAACGTCCTGACTTTC

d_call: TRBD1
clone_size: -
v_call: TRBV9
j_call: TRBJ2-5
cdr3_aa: CASSVTGERETQYF
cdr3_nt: TGTGCCAGCAGCGTTACAGGGGAGAGGGAGACCCAGTACTTC

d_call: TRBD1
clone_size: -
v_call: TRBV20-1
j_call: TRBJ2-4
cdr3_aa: CSASKQGASKNIQYF
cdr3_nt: TGCAGTGCTAGCAAACAGGGGGCGTCCAAAAACATTCAGTACTTC

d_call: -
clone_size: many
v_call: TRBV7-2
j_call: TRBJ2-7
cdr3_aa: CASSLERRLLGSGEQYF
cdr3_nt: TGTGCCAGCAGCTTAGAGCGTCGACTGCTTGGGTCGGGCGAGCAGTACTTC

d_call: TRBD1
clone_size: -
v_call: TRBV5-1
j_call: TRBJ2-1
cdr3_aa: CASSLEGAHNEQFF
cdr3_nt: TGCGCCAGCAGCTTGGAGGGGGCCCACAATGAGCAGTTCTTC

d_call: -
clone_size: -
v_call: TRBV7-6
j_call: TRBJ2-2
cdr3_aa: CASSVTRDLLLGELFF
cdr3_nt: TGTGCCAGCAGCGTTACCCGGGACCTACTTTTGGGGGAGCTGTTTTTT

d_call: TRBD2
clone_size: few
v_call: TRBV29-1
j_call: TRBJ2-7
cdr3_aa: CSVEGVAGAYEQYF
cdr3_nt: TGCAGCGTTGAAGGCGTAGCGGGAGCCTACGAGCAGTACTTC

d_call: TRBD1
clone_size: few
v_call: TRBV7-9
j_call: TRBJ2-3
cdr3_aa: CASSLRQGSTDTQYF
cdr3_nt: TGTGCCAGCAGCTTAAGACAGGGAAGCACAGATACGCAGTATTTT

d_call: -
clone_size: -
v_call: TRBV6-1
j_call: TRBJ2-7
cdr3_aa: CASTSWYDYEQYF
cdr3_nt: TGTGCCAGCACCTCGTGGTACGACTACGAGCAGTACTTC

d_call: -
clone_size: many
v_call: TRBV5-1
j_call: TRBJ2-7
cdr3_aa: CASRVQGHEQYF
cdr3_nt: TGCGCCAGCAGGGTCCAGGGCCACGAGCAGTACTTC

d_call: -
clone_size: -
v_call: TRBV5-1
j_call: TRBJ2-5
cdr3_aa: CASSLPGTGETQYF
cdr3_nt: TGCGCCAGCAGCCTACCGGGGACGGGGGAGACCCAGTACTTC

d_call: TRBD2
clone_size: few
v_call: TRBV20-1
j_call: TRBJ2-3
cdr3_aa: CSASRTSADTQYF
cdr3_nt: TGCAGTGCTTCCCGGACTAGCGCAGATACGCAGTATTTT

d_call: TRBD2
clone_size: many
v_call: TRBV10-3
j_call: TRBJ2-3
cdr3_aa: CATAEATSGRTDTQYF
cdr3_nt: TGTGCCACCGCCGAAGCAACTAGCGGGAGAACAGATACGCAGTATTTT

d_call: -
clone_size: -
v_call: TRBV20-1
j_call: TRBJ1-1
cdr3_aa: CSARSYNTEAFF
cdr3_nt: TGCAGTGCTAGATCCTATAACACTGAAGCTTTCTTT